Described below is a single TCR beta chain sequence and its context. This entry is derived from a study of T cell responses to AZD1222 COVID-19 vaccine. The assay was immunoSEQ multiplex PCR, and TCRdb's table has in-frame clones only and misses some. The repertoire table contains around 150,000 clones. Germline V gene sequence: CDR1 SGHTA, CDR2 FQGTGA. V lost 1 base and J lost 11, with 12 bases in between. CDR3 length: 13 amino acids. The V and J genes are TRBV7-3 and TRBJ2-1; D unclear. Sequenced: peripheral blood. The TCR comes from an adult in good health. CDR3 protein: CASSLMQSAKQFF. The DNA of the CDR3 is TGTGCCAGCAGCTTAATGCAGTCGGCCAAGCAGTTCTTC.